The present TCR beta chain was sequenced within a study of early T cells in non-severe SARS-CoV-2 infection. Individual cDNA molecules each received unique molecular identifiers attached to them. TCRdb passed the 5' RACE reads through MiXCR, listing each CDR3 protein once. The data contain 26,000 or so distinct CDR3 sequences, roughly 4.6% of them singletons. V was clipped by 6 bases and J by 3 bases, with 14 bases between them. The CDR3 length is 14 residues. Per germline, CDR1 MNHEY and CDR2 SVGAGI. V gene TRBV6-5 combines with J gene TRBJ1-2; tentative D call: TRBD1 (6 bases). Sequenced: whole blood. This sequence was found in an adult who was a healthcare worker with PCR-confirmed SARS-CoV-2 infection or an uninfected control (not recorded which). CDR3 amino acids: CASRSRGADYGYTF. CDR3 bases: TGTGCCAGCAGGTCACGGGGGGCAGACTATGGCTACACCTTC.